These 11 T cell receptor beta chains were all obtained from the same sample, sequenced in a study of patients and donors after allogeneic stem cell transplantation. One entry per CDR3 protein results from TCRdb running MiXCR on the RT-PCR reads. The sample lists some 200,000 distinct CDR3 sequences, roughly two fifths occurring once. The sequenced sample was blood, either unsorted or a sorted T cell fraction (not recorded which). These TCRs come from a human donor who was either an allogeneic HSCT recipient or a stem cell or donor lymphocyte infusion donor (not recorded which). It is not recorded whose cells these are; they may come from a transplant donor.

This chain links TRBV28 with TRBJ1-4, with 8 nucleotides matching TRBD1. CDR3 length: 15 amino acids. Germline V gene lookup returns CDR1 MDHEN and CDR2 SYDVKM. After removal of 5 bases from V and 8 bases from J, the junction contained 10 bases not matched to a gene. CDR3 DNA: TGTGCCAGCAGTATTTACGGGACAGGTATAGAAAAACTGTTTTTT. This gives the protein CASSIYGTGIEKLFF.

This clonotype was detected only a few times. The chain recombines TRBV4-3 with TRBJ2-1; D is undetermined. The CDR3 has 14 residues. CDR1 LGHNA and CDR2 YSLEER come from the germline V gene. The V and J ends lost 0 bases and 5 bases respectively, with 8 bases between them. In DNA, the CDR3 is TGCGCCAGCAGCCAAGACAACCCAGACAATGAGCAGTTCTTC. This translates into CASSQDNPDNEQFF.

V and J are TRBV6-5 and TRBJ1-1; 9 nucleotides align to TRBD1. Looked up from germline, CDR1 is MNHEY and CDR2 is SVGAGI. The CDR3 contains 16 residues. With V trimmed by 4 bases and J by 0 bases, 6 bases remained unmatched. Here the CDR3 DNA reads TGTGCCAGCAGTTTTGACGACAGGGGGATGAACACTGAAGCTTTCTTT. Its translation is CASSFDDRGMNTEAFF.

This clonotype was observed a handful of times. V usage is TRBV9 and J usage is TRBJ2-7; 10 nucleotides align to TRBD1. This CDR3 spans 15 amino acids. Germline V gene lookup returns CDR1 SGDLS and CDR2 YYNGEE. The V and J ends lost 3 bases and 2 bases, in that order; junction bases with no gene match: 5. The CDR3 spells CASSATGTGAYEQYF. The DNA for the CDR3 is TGTGCCAGCAGCGCGACCGGGACAGGGGCCTACGAGCAGTACTTC.

This clonotype has more than one count but fewer than ten. The V call is TRBV12-3 or TRBV12-4, the J call TRBJ1-2; D gene unclear. The V end lost 1 base, the J end lost 7 bases, and 16 bases lay between the germline ends. There are 15 residues in the CDR3. The CDR3 DNA sequence: TGTGCCAGCAGTTTAGATTATGAGGGAATAGGTGGCTACACCTTC. Translated: CASSLDYEGIGGYTF.

CDR3 residues: CASSLYQGRTEAFF. As DNA, the CDR3 is TGTGCCAGCAGCTTATACCAGGGAAGGACTGAAGCTTTCTTT. The V call is TRBV7-2, the J call TRBJ1-1; the D gene is possibly TRBD1 (5 bases). The ends were cut back, 2 bases at V and 5 bases at J, with 12 bases in the middle. The CDR3 covers 14 residues. Germline loops: CDR1 SGHTA, CDR2 FQGNSA.

The chain joins TRBV6-6 to TRBJ1-5; D unclear. The germline V gene encodes CDR1 MNHNY and CDR2 SVGAGI (reference sequence). The CDR3 totals 13 residues. Trimming stripped 5 bases from V and 4 bases from J, with 9 bases between. The CDR3 nucleotides are TGTGCCAGCAGTCCAGAGGAGAATCAGCCCCAGCATTTT. The encoded protein is CASSPEENQPQHF.

The CDR3 DNA sequence: TGCAGCGTTGAAGTATTAGGGGGAAGGACTGAAGCTTTCTTT. Translated, it gives CSVEVLGGRTEAFF. The chain links TRBV29-1 to TRBJ1-1; weak D call: TRBD1 (6 bases). The V and J ends lost 1 base and 5 bases respectively, with 14 bases between them. In germline, CDR1 is SQVTM, CDR2 ANQGSEA. The CDR3 runs to 14 residues.

The chain recombines TRBV20-1 with TRBJ1-1; TRBD1 agrees at 7 bases. CDR1 is DFQATT and CDR2 is SNEGSKA in the germline V gene (reference sequence). Germline trimming cut 2 bases from V and 4 bases from J; bases unmatched to any gene: 7. The CDR3 loop spans 14 amino acids. The CDR3 nucleotides are TGCAGTGCTAGACCGACAGGGACCCTCACTGAAGCTTTCTTT. Its translation: CSARPTGTLTEAFF.

This clonotype was seen a few times. The rearrangement joins TRBV28 to TRBJ2-1; D perhaps matches TRBD2 (7 bases). V lost 3 bases, J lost 0 bases, and 15 bases lay in between. CDR3 size: 17 residues. Germline lookup yields CDR1 MDHEN and CDR2 SYDVKM. CDR3 sequence: CASSLAGAPSSYNEQFF. For the CDR3, the DNA is TGTGCCAGCAGTTTGGCGGGGGCCCCAAGCTCCTACAATGAGCAGTTCTTC.

This clonotype has only a few counts. The chain employs TRBV4-3 and TRBJ1-5; D ambiguous. The germline V gene has CDR1 LGHNA and CDR2 YSLEER. V was pared by 0 bases and J by 3 bases, with 12 bases between. The CDR3 contains 16 residues. The CDR3 spells CASSQEWQSYNQPQHF. In DNA form, the CDR3 reads TGCGCCAGCAGCCAAGAATGGCAGAGTTACAATCAGCCCCAGCATTTT.